The clone carrying this TCR beta chain has more than one count but fewer than ten. This record comes from a study of shared clonotypes between healthy human individuals. Germline loops: CDR1 GTSNPN, CDR2 SVGIG (reference sequence). The CDR3 length is 15 residues. Trimming shortened V by 4 bases and J by 4 bases, and 19 bases separated the two germline ends. Only CD45RO-negative cells positively selected for CCR7 counted as naive CD8 cells, so terminally differentiated effector memory CD45RA+ cells were excluded. Generated by immunoSEQ multiplex PCR, the TCRdb table keeps only in-frame clones and is missing some. The sample includes more than 2 million clones, 93% of them seen just once.

This chain connects TRBV30 to TRBJ1-1; D not certain. This TCR was recovered from a man younger than 35 in good health. Some clones in this sample may be carry-over from other donors' samples. Sequenced sample: naive CD8+ T cells from PBMCs. As DNA, the CDR3 is TGTGCCTGGATCCCACCGCCCAGGCATCGCACTGAAGCTTTCTTT. Its protein product is CAWIPPPRHRTEAFF. Complete variable domain (other parts from reference TRBV30 and TRBJ1-1): SQTIHQWPATLVQPVGSPLSLECTVEGTSNPNLYWYRQAAGRGLQLLFYSVGIGQISSEVPQNLSASRPQDRQFILSSKKLLLSDSGFYLCAWIPPPRHRTEAFFGQGTRLTVV.